The clone carrying this T cell receptor beta chain was seen a handful of times. With 10-nucleotide random UMIs included, cDNA was synthesized by 5'RACE. TCRdb redid the calling of the 5' RACE reads with MiXCR, one entry per CDR3 protein. In the table there are about 35,000 distinct CDR3 sequences, 3.5% to 4% of which are singletons. This sample is drawn from a study of neurological immune-mediated disorders. Germline values: CDR1 DFQATT, CDR2 SNEGSKA (reference sequence). This CDR3 is built from 18 residues. Trimming removed 0 bases at V and 4 bases at J, with 22 bases between. The material sequenced was PBMCs. The source of this sequence is a man aged 25 to 40 with multiple sclerosis. The chain links TRBV20-1 to TRBJ2-1, with a possible D match to TRBD1 (5 bases). For the CDR3, the DNA is TGCAGTGCTAGAGACCCCACGACAGTAGGGTACCTTTACAATGAGCAGTTCTTC. Amino acids: CSARDPTTVGYLYNEQFF.